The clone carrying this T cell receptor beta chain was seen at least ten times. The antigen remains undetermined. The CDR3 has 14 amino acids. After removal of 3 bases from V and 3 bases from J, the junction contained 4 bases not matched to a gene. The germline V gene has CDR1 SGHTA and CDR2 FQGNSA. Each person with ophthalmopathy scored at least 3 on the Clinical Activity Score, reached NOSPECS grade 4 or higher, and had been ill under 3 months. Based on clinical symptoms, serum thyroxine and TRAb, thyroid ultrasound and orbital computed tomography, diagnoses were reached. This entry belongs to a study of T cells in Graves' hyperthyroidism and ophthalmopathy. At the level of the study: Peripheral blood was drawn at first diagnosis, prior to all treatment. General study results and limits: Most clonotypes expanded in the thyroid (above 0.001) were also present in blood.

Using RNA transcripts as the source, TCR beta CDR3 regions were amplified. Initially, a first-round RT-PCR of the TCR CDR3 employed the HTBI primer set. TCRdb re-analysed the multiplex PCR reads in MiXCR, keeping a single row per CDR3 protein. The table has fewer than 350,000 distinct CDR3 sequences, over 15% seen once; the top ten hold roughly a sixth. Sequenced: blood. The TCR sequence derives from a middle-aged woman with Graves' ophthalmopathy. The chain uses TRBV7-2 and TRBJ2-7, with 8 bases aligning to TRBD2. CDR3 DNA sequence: TGTGCCAGCAGCTTTGGCGGGAGGAACTACGAGCAGTACTTC. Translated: CASSFGGRNYEQYF.